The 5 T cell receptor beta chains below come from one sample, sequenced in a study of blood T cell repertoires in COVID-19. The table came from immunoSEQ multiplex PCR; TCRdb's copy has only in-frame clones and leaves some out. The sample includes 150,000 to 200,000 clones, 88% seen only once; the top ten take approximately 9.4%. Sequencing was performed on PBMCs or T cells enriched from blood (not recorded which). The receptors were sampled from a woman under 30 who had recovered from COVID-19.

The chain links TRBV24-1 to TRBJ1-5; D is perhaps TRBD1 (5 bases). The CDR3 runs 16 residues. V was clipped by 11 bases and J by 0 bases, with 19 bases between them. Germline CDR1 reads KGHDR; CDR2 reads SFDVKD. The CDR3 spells CANKFRVSDSNQPQHF. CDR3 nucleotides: TGTGCCAACAAATTCAGGGTAAGCGATAGCAATCAGCCCCAGCATTTT.

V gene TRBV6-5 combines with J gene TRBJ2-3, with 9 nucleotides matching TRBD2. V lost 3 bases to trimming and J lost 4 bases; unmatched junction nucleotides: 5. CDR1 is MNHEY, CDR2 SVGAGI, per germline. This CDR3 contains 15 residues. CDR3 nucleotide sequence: TGTGCCAGCAGTTATTTAGCGGGAGTTTCAGATACGCAGTATTTT. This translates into CASSYLAGVSDTQYF.

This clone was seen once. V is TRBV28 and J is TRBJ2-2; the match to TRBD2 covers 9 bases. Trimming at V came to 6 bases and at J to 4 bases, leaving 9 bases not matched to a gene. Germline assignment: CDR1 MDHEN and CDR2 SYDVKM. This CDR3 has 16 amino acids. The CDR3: CASSPAGGPVTGELFF. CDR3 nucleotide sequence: TGTGCCAGCAGCCCCGCGGGGGGGCCTGTCACCGGGGAGCTGTTTTTT. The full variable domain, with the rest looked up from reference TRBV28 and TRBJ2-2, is DVKVTQSSRYLVKRTGEKVFLECVQDMDHENMFWYRQDPGLGLRLIYFSYDVKMKEKGDIPEGYSVSREKKERFSLILESASTNQTSMYLCASSPAGGPVTGELFFGEGSRLTVL.

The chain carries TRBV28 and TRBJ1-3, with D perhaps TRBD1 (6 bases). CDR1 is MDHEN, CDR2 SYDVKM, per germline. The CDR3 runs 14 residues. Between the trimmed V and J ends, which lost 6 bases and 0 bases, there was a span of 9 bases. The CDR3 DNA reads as TGTGCCAGCAGGACGGACAGCTCTGGAAACACCATATATTTT. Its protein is CASRTDSSGNTIYF.

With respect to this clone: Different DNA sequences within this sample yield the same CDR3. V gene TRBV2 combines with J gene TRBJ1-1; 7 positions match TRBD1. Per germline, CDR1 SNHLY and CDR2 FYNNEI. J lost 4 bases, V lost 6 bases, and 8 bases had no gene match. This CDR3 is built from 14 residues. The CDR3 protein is CASSSQGGGTEAFF. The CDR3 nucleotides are TGTGCCAGCAGCTCCCAGGGGGGCGGCACTGAAGCTTTCTTT. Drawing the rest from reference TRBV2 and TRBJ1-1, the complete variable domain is EPEVTQTPSHQVTQMGQEVILRCVPISNHLYFYWYRQILGQKVEFLVSFYNNEISEKSEIFDDQFSVERPDGSNFTLKIRSTKLEDSAMYFCASSSQGGGTEAFFGQGTRLTVV.